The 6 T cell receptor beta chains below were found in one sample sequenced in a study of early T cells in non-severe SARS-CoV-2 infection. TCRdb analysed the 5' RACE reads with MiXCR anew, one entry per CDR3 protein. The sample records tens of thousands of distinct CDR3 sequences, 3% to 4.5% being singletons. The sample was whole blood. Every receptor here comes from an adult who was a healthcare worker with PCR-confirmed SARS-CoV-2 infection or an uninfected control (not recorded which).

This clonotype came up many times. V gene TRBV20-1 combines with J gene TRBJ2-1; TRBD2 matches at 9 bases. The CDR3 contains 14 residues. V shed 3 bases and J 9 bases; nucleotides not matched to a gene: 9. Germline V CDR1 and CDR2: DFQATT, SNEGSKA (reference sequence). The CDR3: CSARHVAGVSEQFF. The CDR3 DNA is TGCAGTGCTAGGCATGTAGCGGGAGTCTCTGAGCAGTTCTTC.

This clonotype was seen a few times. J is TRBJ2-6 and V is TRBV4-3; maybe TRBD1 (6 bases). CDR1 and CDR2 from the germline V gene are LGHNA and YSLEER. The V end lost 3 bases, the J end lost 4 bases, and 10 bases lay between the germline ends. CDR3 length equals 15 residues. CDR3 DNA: TGCGCCAGCAGCCACAGGGGTTCAGGGGCCAACGTCCTGACTTTC. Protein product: CASSHRGSGANVLTF.

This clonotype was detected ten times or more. The CDR3 sequence: CASSFPEDSAVGNTIYF. The CDR3, as DNA: TGTGCCAGCAGTTTTCCGGAGGACAGCGCGGTTGGAAACACCATATATTTT. The chain has TRBV12-3 or TRBV12-4 and TRBJ1-3, with D possibly being TRBD1 (6 bases). The CDR3 loop spans 17 amino acids. Between the trimmed V and J ends, which lost 3 bases and 3 bases, there was a span of 18 bases.

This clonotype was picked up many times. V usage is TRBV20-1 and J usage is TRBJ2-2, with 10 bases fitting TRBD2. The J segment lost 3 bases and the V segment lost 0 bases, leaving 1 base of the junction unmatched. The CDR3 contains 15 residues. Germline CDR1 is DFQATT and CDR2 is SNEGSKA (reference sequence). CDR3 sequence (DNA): TGCAGTGCTAGAGATGGACTAGCGGACACCGGGGAGCTGTTTTTT. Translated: CSARDGLADTGELFF.

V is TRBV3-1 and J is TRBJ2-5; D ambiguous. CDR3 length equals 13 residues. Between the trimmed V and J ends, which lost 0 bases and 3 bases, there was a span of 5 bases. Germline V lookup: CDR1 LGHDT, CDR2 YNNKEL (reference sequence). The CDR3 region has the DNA TGTGCCAGCAGCCAAGAGGAAAAAGAGACCCAGTACTTC. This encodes CASSQEEKETQYF.

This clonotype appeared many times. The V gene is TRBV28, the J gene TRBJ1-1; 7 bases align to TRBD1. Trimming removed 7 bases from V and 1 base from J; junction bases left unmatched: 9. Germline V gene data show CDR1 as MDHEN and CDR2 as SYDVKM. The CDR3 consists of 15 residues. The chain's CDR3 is CASNILQGGNTEAFF. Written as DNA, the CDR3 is TGTGCCAGCAACATCCTGCAGGGGGGGAACACTGAAGCTTTCTTT.